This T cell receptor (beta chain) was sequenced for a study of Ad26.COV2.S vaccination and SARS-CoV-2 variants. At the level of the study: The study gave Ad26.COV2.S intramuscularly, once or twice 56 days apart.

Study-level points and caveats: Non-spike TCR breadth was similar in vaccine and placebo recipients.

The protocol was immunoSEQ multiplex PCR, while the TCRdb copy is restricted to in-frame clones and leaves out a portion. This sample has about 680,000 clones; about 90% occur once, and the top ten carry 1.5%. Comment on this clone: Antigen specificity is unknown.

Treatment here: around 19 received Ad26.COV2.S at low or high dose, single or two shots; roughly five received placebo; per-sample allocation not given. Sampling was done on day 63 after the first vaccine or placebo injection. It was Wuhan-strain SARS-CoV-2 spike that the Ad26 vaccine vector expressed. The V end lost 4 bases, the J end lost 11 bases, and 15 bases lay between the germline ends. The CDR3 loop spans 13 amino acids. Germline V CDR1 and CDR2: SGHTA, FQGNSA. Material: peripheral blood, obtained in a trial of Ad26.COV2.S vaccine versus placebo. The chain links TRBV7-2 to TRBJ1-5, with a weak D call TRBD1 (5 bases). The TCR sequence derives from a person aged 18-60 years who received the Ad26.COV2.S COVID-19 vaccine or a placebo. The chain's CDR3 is CASSSMDNLAQHF. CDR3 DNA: TGTGCCAGCAGCTCAATGGACAATTTGGCCCAGCATTTT.